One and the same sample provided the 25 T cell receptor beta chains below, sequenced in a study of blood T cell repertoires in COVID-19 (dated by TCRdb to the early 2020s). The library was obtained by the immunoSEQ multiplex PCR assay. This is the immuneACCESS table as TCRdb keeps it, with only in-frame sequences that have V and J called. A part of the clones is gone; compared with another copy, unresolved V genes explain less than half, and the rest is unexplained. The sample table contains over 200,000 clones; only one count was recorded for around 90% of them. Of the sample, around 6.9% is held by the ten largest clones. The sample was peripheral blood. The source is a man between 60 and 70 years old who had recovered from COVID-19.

The CDR3 DNA reads as TGTGCCAGTAGTAATCTCAATCAGCCCCAGCATTTT. Translated, it gives CASSNLNQPQHF. The chain employs TRBV19 and TRBJ1-5; D is undetermined. V was shortened by 4 bases and J by 3 bases, with 4 bases between the two germline ends. Germline CDR1 and CDR2: LNHDA and SQIVND (reference sequence). This CDR3 spans 12 amino acids.

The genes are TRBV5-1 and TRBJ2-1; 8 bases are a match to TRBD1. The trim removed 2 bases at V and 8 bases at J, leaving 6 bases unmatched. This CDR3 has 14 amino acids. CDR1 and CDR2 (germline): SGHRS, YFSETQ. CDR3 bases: TGCGCCAGCAGCTTCCGGGACAGGTACGATGAGCAGTTCTTC. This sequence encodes CASSFRDRYDEQFF.

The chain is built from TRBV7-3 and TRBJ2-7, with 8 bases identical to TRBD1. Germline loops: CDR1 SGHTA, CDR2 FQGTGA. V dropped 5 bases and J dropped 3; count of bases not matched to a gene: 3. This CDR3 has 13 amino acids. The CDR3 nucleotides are TGTGCCAGCAGCCCTACAGGGGGCTACGAGCAGTACTTC. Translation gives CASSPTGGYEQYF.

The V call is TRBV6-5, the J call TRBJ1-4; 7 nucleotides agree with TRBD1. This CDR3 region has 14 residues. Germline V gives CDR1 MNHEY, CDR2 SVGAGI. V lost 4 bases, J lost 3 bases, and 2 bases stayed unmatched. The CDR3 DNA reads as TGTGCCAGCAGTTGGGGACAGTCTAATGAAAAACTGTTTTTT. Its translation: CASSWGQSNEKLFF.

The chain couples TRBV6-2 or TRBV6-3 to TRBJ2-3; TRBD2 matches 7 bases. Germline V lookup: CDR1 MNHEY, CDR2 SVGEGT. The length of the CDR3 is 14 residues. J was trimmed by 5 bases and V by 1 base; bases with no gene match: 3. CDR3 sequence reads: CASSYFPGGDTQYF. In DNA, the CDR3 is TGTGCCAGCAGTTACTTTCCGGGAGGAGATACGCAGTATTTT.

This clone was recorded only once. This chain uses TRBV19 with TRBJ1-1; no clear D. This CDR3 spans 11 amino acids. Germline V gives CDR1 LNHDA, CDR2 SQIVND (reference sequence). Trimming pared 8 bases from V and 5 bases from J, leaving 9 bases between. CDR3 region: CASGARTEAFF. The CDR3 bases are TGTGCCAGTGGCGCGAGGACTGAAGCTTTCTTT.

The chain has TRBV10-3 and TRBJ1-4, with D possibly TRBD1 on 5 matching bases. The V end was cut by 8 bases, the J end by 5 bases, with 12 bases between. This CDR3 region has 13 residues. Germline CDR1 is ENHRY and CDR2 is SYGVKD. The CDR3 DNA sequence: TGTGCCATCCGGCCAGGGCAAAATGAAAAACTGTTTTTT. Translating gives CAIRPGQNEKLFF.

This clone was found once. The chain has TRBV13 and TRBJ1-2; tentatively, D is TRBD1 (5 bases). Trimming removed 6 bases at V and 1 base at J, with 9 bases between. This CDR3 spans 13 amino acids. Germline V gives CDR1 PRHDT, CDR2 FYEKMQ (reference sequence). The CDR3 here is CASSQTDNYGYTF. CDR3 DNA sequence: TGTGCCAGCAGTCAGACAGATAACTATGGCTACACCTTC.

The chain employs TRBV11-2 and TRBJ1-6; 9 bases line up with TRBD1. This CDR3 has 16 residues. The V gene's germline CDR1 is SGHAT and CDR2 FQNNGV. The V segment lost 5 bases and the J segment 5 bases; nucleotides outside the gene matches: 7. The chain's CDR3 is CASSRSGTGNNSPLHF. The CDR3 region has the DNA TGTGCCAGCAGCCGAAGCGGGACAGGGAATAATTCACCCCTCCACTTT.

In nucleotides, the CDR3 is TGTGCCAGCAGCCAAGGAGGAGTCACTAATGAAAAACTGTTTTTT. It encodes CASSQGGVTNEKLFF. The chain carries TRBV3-1 (or the pseudogene TRBV3-2) and TRBJ1-4; D is uncertain. The germline V gene has CDR1 LGHDT and CDR2 YNNKEL (reference sequence). V lost 1 base to trimming and J lost 2 bases, with 8 bases between them. The CDR3 consists of 15 residues.

The CDR3 loop is CASSQRVSTGGGTDTQYF. The CDR3 region has the DNA TGCGCCAGCAGCCAAAGGGTGTCTACGGGAGGGGGCACAGATACGCAGTATTTT. The chain recombines TRBV4-1 with TRBJ2-3; the match to TRBD2 covers 8 bases. Germline V gene lookup returns CDR1 MGHRA and CDR2 YSYEKL. The CDR3 covers 18 residues. V gave up 2 bases and J gave up 1 base; unmatched junction bases: 11.

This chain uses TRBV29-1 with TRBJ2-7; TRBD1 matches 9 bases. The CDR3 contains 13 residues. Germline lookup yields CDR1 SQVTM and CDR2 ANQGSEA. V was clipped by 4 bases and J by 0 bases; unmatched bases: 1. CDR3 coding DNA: TGCAGCGTTGGGGGACAGGGCTCCTACGAGCAGTACTTC. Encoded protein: CSVGGQGSYEQYF.

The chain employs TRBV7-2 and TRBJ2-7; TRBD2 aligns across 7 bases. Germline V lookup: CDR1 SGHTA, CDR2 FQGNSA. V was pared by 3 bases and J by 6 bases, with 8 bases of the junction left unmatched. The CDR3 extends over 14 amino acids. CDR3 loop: CASSFAGVGPEQYF. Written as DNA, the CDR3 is TGTGCCAGCAGCTTCGCGGGAGTGGGGCCCGAGCAGTACTTC. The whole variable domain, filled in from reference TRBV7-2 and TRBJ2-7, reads GAGVSQSPSNKVTEKGKDVELRCDPISGHTALYWYRQSLGQGLEFLIYFQGNSAPDKSGLPSDRFSAERTGGSVSTLTIQRTQQEDSAVYLCASSFAGVGPEQYFGPGTRLTVT.

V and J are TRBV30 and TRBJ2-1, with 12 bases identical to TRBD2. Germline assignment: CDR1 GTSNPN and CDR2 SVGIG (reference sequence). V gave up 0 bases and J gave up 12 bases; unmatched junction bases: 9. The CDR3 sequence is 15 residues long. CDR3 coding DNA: TGTGCCTGGAGTGTAATTCTAGCGGGAGGGCCCGGGCAGTTCTTC. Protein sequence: CAWSVILAGGPGQFF. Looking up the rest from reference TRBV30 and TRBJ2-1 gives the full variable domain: SQTIHQWPATLVQPVGSPLSLECTVEGTSNPNLYWYRQAAGRGLQLLFYSVGIGQISSEVPQNLSASRPQDRQFILSSKKLLLSDSGFYLCAWSVILAGGPGQFFGPGTRLTVL.

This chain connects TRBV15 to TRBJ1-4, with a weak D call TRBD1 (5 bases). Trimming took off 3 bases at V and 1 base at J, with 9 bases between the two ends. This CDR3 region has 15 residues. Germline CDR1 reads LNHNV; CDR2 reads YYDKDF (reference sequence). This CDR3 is CATSRTDETNEKLFF. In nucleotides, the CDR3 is TGTGCCACCAGCAGGACAGACGAAACTAATGAAAAACTGTTTTTT.

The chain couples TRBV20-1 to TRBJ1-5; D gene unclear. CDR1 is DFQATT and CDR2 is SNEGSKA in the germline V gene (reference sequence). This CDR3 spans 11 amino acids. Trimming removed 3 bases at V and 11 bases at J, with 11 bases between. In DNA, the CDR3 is TGCAGTGCTAGTAAGGACTCAGCCCAGCATTTT. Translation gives CSASKDSAQHF.

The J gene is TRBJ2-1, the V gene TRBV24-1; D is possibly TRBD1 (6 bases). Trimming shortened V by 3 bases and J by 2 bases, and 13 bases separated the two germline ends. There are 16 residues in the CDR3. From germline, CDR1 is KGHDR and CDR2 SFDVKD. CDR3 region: CATSDRARGAYNEQFF. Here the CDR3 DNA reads TGTGCCACCAGTGATCGAGCCAGGGGTGCCTACAATGAGCAGTTCTTC.

CDR3 region: CASSQEGGVSSPLHF. The CDR3 DNA reads TGTGCCAGCAGCCAAGAAGGGGGAGTCAGTTCACCCCTCCACTTT. The chain couples TRBV14 to TRBJ1-6, with D perhaps matching TRBD1 (6 bases). This CDR3 region has 15 residues. V shed 0 bases and J shed 9 bases, with 12 bases lying between them. Germline CDR1 reads SGHDN; CDR2 reads FVKESK. Full variable domain (outside the CDR3, taken from reference TRBV14 and TRBJ1-6): EAGVTQFPSHSVIEKGQTVTLRCDPISGHDNLYWYRRVMGKEIKFLLHFVKESKQDESGMPNNRFLAERTGGTYSTLKVQPAELEDSGVYFCASSQEGGVSSPLHFGNGTRLTVT.

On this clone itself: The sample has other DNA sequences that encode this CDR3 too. CDR3 nucleotides: TGTGCCAGCTCACCATCAGGGGTAGGAGAAAAACTGTTTTTT. Translation: CASSPSGVGEKLFF. The chain combines TRBV18 with TRBJ1-4; D is perhaps TRBD1 (6 bases). Germline V CDR1 and CDR2: KGHSH, LQKENI. Trimming removed 2 bases at V and 8 bases at J, with 12 bases between. CDR3 length: 14 residues.

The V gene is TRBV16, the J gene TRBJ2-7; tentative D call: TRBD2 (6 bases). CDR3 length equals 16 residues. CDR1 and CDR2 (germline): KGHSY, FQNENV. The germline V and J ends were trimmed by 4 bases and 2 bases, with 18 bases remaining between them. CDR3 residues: CASSLEPPEGTYEQYF. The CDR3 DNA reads TGTGCCAGCAGCCTCGAGCCCCCGGAGGGCACCTACGAGCAGTACTTC.

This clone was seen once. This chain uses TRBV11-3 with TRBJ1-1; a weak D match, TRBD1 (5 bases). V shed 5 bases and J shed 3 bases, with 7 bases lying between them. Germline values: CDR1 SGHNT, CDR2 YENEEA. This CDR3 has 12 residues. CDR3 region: CASSRGDTEAFF. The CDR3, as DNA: TGTGCCAGCAGCCGGGGGGACACTGAAGCTTTCTTT.

The CDR3, as DNA: TGTGCCAGCAGCGTAGGGACAGTGAACACTGAAGCTTTCTTT. Translation: CASSVGTVNTEAFF. V gene TRBV9 combines with J gene TRBJ1-1; tentative D call: TRBD1 (6 bases). Per the germline V gene, CDR1 is SGDLS and CDR2 is YYNGEE. This CDR3 has 14 residues. Trimming pared 0 bases from V and 0 bases from J, leaving 6 bases between.

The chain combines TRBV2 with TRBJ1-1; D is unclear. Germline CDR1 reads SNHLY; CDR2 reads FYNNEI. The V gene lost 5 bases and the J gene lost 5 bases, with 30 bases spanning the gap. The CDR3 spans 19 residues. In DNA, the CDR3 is TGTGCCAGCAGTCAAAAAGGGCCATTCCACTCCACTGGAGGGACTGAAGCTTTCTTT. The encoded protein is CASSQKGPFHSTGGTEAFF.

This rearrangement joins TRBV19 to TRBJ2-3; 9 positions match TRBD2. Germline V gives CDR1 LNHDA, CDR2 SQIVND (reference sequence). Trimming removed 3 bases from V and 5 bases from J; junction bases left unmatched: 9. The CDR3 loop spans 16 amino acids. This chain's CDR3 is CASSIVAGGPVDTQYF. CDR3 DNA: TGTGCCAGTAGTATCGTGGCGGGGGGGCCGGTAGATACGCAGTATTTT. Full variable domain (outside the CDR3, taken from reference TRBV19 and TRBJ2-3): DGGITQSPKYLFRKEGQNVTLSCEQNLNHDAMYWYRQDPGQGLRLIYYSQIVNDFQKGDIAEGYSVSREKKESFPLTVTSAQKNPTAFYLCASSIVAGGPVDTQYFGPGTRLTVL.

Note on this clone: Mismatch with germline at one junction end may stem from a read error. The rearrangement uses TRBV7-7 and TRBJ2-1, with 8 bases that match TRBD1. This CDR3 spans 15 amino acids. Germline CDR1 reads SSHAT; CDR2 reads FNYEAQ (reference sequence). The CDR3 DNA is TGTGCTAGCAGCTTAGACAGGGGCACCTACAATGAGCAGTTCTTC. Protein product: CASSLDRGTYNEQFF.